Following are 20 T cell receptor beta chains from one sample sequenced in a study of cytomegalovirus exposure and HLA in healthy donors. The PCR used 60 Vbeta and 13 Jbeta primers. Here immunoSEQ multiplex PCR was the method, and the copy in TCRdb shows in-frame clones only, minus some. This table has about 120,000 clones, 70% to 75% appearing once. The sample was PBMCs. These receptors all stem from a woman in her thirties or forties in good health and CMV-seronegative.

J is TRBJ2-2 and V is TRBV5-1, with a tentative D call TRBD1 (5 bases). The germline CDR1 and CDR2 sequences are SGHRS and YFSETQ. V lost 2 bases, J lost 5 bases, and 10 bases lay in between. This CDR3 is 14 amino acids long. The chain's CDR3 is CASSFDSLTGELFF. For the CDR3, the DNA is TGCGCCAGCAGCTTCGACAGCCTTACCGGGGAGCTGTTTTTT.

The chain uses TRBV5-6 and TRBJ2-1; 9 nucleotides line up with TRBD1. The CDR3 has 15 amino acids. V gave up 4 bases and J gave up 6 bases; unmatched junction bases: 8. Germline-derived CDR1 and CDR2 are SGHDT and YYEEEE. The CDR3: CASSPGQGRGNEQFF. The CDR3 nucleotides are TGTGCCAGCAGCCCGGGACAGGGACGTGGCAATGAGCAGTTCTTC.

Turning to this clone: Other DNA sequences within the sample encode an identical CDR3. The chain employs TRBV7-9 and TRBJ2-7; D perhaps matches TRBD1 (6 bases). CDR1 and CDR2 from the germline V gene are SEHNR and FQNEAQ (reference sequence). CDR3 size: 14 residues. The germline V and J ends were trimmed by 1 base and 1 base, with 8 bases remaining between them. In nucleotides, the CDR3 is TGTGCCAGCAGCTTAGAAGGGGGATCCTACGAGCAGTACTTC. Translation gives CASSLEGGSYEQYF.

This chain links TRBV7-8 with TRBJ2-1; 14 nucleotides align to TRBD2. The germline gives CDR1 SGHVS, CDR2 FQNEAQ. V gave up 5 bases and J gave up 2 bases; unmatched junction bases: 5. The CDR3 sequence is 17 residues long. CDR3 DNA: TGTGCCAGCAGCCCCGGGACTAGCGGGGGACCCTACAATGAGCAGTTCTTC. It codes for CASSPGTSGGPYNEQFF.

This chain links TRBV2 with TRBJ1-5, with 11 bases matching TRBD1. Germline V gene data show CDR1 as SNHLY and CDR2 as FYNNEI. CDR3 length: 14 amino acids. V lost 6 bases, J lost 4 bases, and 2 bases stayed unmatched. The chain's CDR3 is CASSWDRGNQPQHF. CDR3 DNA sequence: TGTGCCAGCAGCTGGGACAGGGGGAATCAGCCCCAGCATTTT.

This chain uses TRBV10-3 with TRBJ1-5; TRBD1 matches at 9 bases. Unmatched junction bases numbered 6, after V lost 10 bases and J lost 5 bases. CDR3 length equals 13 residues. Germline V gene lookup returns CDR1 ENHRY and CDR2 SYGVKD. The CDR3 sequence is CATERDRDQPQHF. CDR3 coding DNA: TGTGCCACCGAACGGGACAGGGATCAGCCCCAGCATTTT.

The chain combines TRBV25-1 with TRBJ2-5, with D possibly matching TRBD1 (5 bases). Trimming pared 0 bases from V and 5 bases from J, leaving 19 bases between. The CDR3 sequence is 17 residues long. Germline lookup yields CDR1 MGHDK and CDR2 SYGVNS. The CDR3 protein is CASSEYSLGRGDETQYF. The CDR3 nucleotides are TGTGCCAGCAGTGAATATAGTTTGGGTAGGGGCGACGAGACCCAGTACTTC.

This clone has just a few counts. V usage is TRBV5-1 and J usage is TRBJ2-1; TRBD2 aligns across 11 bases. J lost 7 bases, V lost 4 bases, and 13 bases had no gene match. This CDR3 has 17 residues. In germline, CDR1 is SGHRS, CDR2 YFSETQ. The CDR3 sequence is CASSLEPTSGAGNEQFF. CDR3 DNA: TGCGCCAGCAGCCTCGAACCGACTAGCGGGGCTGGGAATGAGCAGTTCTTC.

The chain uses TRBV5-6 and TRBJ1-6; possibly TRBD1 for D (6 bases). The length of the CDR3 is 14 residues. Germline V CDR1 and CDR2: SGHDT, YYEEEE. The germline V and J ends were trimmed by 1 base and 8 bases, with 10 bases remaining between them. The CDR3 region is CASSLRSGDSPLHF. The CDR3 region has the DNA TGTGCCAGCAGCTTGCGGTCAGGGGATTCACCCCTCCACTTT.

On this clone itself: Its ends do not fully match the called genes, so a read error is possible. The gene calls are TRBV7-9 and TRBJ1-2; a possible D gene is TRBD1 (6 bases). Per the germline V gene, CDR1 is SEHNR and CDR2 is FQNEAQ (reference sequence). The CDR3 spans 15 residues. CDR3 loop: CSSSLAAGVPSGYTF. CDR3 nucleotide sequence: TGTTCCAGCAGCTTAGCCGCAGGGGTCCCTAGTGGCTACACCTTC.

This chain connects TRBV4-2 to TRBJ2-1; possible D gene TRBD2, 5 bases. The CDR3 extends over 13 amino acids. Germline CDR1 and CDR2: LGHNA and YNFKEQ. V was trimmed by 0 bases and J by 16 bases, leaving 16 bases between them. The DNA for the CDR3 is TGTGCCAGCAGCCAAGAAGATCCGGGATTAATTTTCTTC. It yields the protein CASSQEDPGLIFF.

V and J are TRBV6-1 and TRBJ2-3; D gene unclear. Germline CDR1 and CDR2: MNHNS and SASEGT. The CDR3 runs 13 residues. Trimming cost V 7 bases and J 2 bases, with 10 bases left between them. This CDR3 is CASTLIYTDTQYF. The CDR3 DNA follows: TGTGCCAGCACCTTAATATACACAGATACGCAGTATTTT.

The chain recombines TRBV5-6 with TRBJ2-1; 11 positions agree with TRBD2. Per germline, CDR1 SGHDT and CDR2 YYEEEE. This CDR3 comprises 15 residues. V lost 2 bases and J lost 6; bases outside the gene matches: 4. This chain's CDR3 is CASSFPSGRSNEQFF. DNA of the CDR3: TGTGCCAGCAGCTTTCCTAGCGGGAGGAGCAATGAGCAGTTCTTC.

The chain joins TRBV18 to TRBJ2-1; possible D gene TRBD1, 5 bases. The germline gives CDR1 KGHSH, CDR2 LQKENI. Trimming removed 3 bases from V and 7 bases from J, with 19 bases in between. The CDR3 spans 16 residues. The CDR3 nucleotides are TGTGCCAGCTCACCGCCGAGTTTAGGGGTTGAAAATGAGCAGTTCTTC. Its translation: CASSPPSLGVENEQFF.

Only a few counts were recorded for this clone. The chain has TRBV5-4 and TRBJ1-2, with 9 nucleotides matching TRBD1. V was clipped by 0 bases and J by 8 bases; unmatched bases: 5. This CDR3 has 14 residues. Germline V gene data show CDR1 as SGHNT and CDR2 as YYREEE (reference sequence). The chain's CDR3 is CASSLAGQGGGYTF. The CDR3 coding sequence is TGTGCCAGCAGCTTGGCGGGACAGGGCGGCGGCTACACCTTC.

This chain connects TRBV19 to TRBJ2-5; TRBD1 matches at 7 bases. The germline gives CDR1 LNHDA, CDR2 SQIVND (reference sequence). The CDR3 extends over 14 amino acids. V lost 6 bases and J lost 0; bases outside the gene matches: 4. The CDR3 DNA follows: TGTGCCAGTAGCCGGGACAGATACCAAGAGACCCAGTACTTC. As protein: CASSRDRYQETQYF.

The rearrangement uses TRBV9 and TRBJ1-2; D is unresolved. V lost 3 bases to trimming and J lost 8 bases, with 17 bases between them. This CDR3 has 14 residues. Germline CDR1 reads SGDLS; CDR2 reads YYNGEE. CDR3 nucleotide sequence: TGTGCCAGCAGCGCCCTTAGCAGCGGAGGCGGCTACACCTTC. Translation gives CASSALSSGGGYTF.

The V and J genes are TRBV21-1 and TRBJ2-5; the table names TRBD2, a call not compared with the DNA. TRBV21-1 is marked as a pseudogene. The CDR3 covers 17 residues. The chain's CDR3 is CASSKALGSHGRETQYF. The CDR3 DNA reads as TGTGCCAGCAGCAAAGCGCTCGGCAGCCATGGGAGGGAGACCCAGTACTTC.

V usage is TRBV10-3 and J usage is TRBJ2-3, with unresolved D. V lost 3 bases and J lost 6, with 7 bases in between. The CDR3 contains 12 residues. The V gene's germline CDR1 is ENHRY and CDR2 SYGVKD. Written as DNA, the CDR3 is TGTGCCATCAGTGATTTCGGGGATACGCAGTATTTT. Its protein is CAISDFGDTQYF.

The chain carries TRBV7-9 and TRBJ1-4; D uncertain. Per the germline V gene, CDR1 is SEHNR and CDR2 is FQNEAQ (reference sequence). V lost 5 bases and J lost 12, with 7 bases in between. The CDR3 is 10 amino acids. The CDR3 region has the DNA TGTGCCAGCAGCGTCACGGAACTGTTTTTT. Encoded protein: CASSVTELFF.